The sequence of this T cell receptor beta chain was determined in a study of cytomegalovirus exposure and HLA in healthy donors. The CDR3 is made up of 14 amino acids. The ends were cut back, 2 bases at V and 4 bases at J, with 11 bases in the middle. Germline V gene lookup returns CDR1 WSHSY and CDR2 SAAADI. Primers for the PCR totalled 60 Vbeta and 13 Jbeta. TCRdb's copy holds only in-frame clones and misses some; the assay was immunoSEQ multiplex PCR. The sample has under 200,000 clones; 80% are singletons. Only a few counts were recorded for this clone. The receptor's source is a woman aged 45-65 years in good health and CMV-seropositive. The sample taken for sequencing was PBMCs. The chain links TRBV10-2 to TRBJ1-1; no reliable D call. CDR3 sequence (DNA): TGCGCCAGCAGTGAGCCCACCACGGGCACTGAAGCTTTCTTT. It specifies CASSEPTTGTEAFF.